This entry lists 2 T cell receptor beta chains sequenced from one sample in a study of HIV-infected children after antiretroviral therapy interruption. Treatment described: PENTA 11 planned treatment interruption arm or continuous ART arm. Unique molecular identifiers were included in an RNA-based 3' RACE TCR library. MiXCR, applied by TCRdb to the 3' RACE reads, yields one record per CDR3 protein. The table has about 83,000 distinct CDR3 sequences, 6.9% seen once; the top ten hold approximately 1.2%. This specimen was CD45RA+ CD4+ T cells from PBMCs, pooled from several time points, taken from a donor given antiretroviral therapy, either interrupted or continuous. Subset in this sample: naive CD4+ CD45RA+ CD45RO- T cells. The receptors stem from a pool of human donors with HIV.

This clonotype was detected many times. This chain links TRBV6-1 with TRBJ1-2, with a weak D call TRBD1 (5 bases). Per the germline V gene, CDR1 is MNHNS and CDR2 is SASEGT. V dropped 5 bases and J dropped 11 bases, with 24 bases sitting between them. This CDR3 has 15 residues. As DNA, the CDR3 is TGTGCCAGCAGTTCCAGGGACTCATACGAAAACCGGTACACCTTC. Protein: CASSSRDSYENRYTF.

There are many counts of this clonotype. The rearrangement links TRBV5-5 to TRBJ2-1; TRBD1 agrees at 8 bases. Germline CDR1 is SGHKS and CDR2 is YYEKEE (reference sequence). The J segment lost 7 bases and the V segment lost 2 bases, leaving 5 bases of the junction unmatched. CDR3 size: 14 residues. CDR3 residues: CASSFFTGGNEQFF. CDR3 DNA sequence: TGTGCCAGCAGCTTTTTCACAGGGGGGAATGAGCAGTTCTTC.